This TCR beta chain was found in a study of CD8 T cells in ankylosing spondylitis. Regarding the study as a whole: In synovial fluid and blood from reactive arthritis, some motif variants were previously reported. Several highly homologous variants made up a TCR beta motif, and this motif appeared characteristic of ankylosing spondylitis blood. Disease-linked clones had a CD8+ phenotype and relatively low frequency in peripheral blood. In ankylosing spondylitis patients, matched synovial fluid reportedly showed significant enrichment of disease-linked clones.

The authors made TCR beta libraries by quantitative 5'-RACE with molecular barcodes. From the 5' RACE reads, TCRdb called clonotypes with MiXCR, one entry per CDR3 protein. The sample consists of about 420,000 distinct CDR3 sequences, under 25% of them appearing once. The table lists this clonotype with a few counts. Antigen: not known. The sequenced sample consisted of blood, either unsorted or a sorted T cell fraction (not recorded which). The receptor's source is a male donor with ankylosing spondylitis.

The CDR3 sequence is CSALGLAGGVREQYF. The CDR3 nucleotides read TGCAGTGCGTTAGGGTTGGCGGGAGGGGTCCGCGAGCAGTACTTC. The genes are TRBV20-1 and TRBJ2-7; 9 bases line up with TRBD2. The germline CDR1 and CDR2 sequences are DFQATT and SNEGSKA (reference sequence). V shed 6 bases and J 6 bases; nucleotides not matched to a gene: 15. CDR3 length: 15 amino acids.